The T cell receptor beta chain described here comes from a study of tumor-infiltrating lymphocytes in primary liver carcinoma. For the study at large: All patients, whether men or women, fell within 30 to 69 years of age.

Ten or more counts support this clonotype. V gave up 2 bases and J gave up 6 bases, with 7 bases separating them. CDR3 length equals 12 residues. Starting from approximately 500 ng of total RNA, TCR beta cDNA was produced with a primer in the constant region. ARM-PCR was slightly modified, and three nested multiplex PCR rounds with it gave rise to the TCR beta libraries. In the first two PCR rounds, TRBV1-TRBV30 forward primers were paired with a C-beta reverse primer, and each round lasted roughly 10 cycles. TCRdb processed the multiplex PCR reads anew with MiXCR; each CDR3 protein has one entry. The table records roughly 86,000 distinct CDR3 sequences, approximately 68% of them present only once. Between roughly 20 and 32 mg of unsorted bulk tissue served as the source from which RNA and DNA were co-extracted.

The clonotype was recovered from a man aged 40-49 years with primary liver carcinoma and hepatitis B virus infection. The sample comprised tumor-adjacent normal liver tissue. The rearrangement links TRBV12-3 or TRBV12-4 to TRBJ1-1; D is unresolved. The CDR3 nucleotides read TGTGCCAGCAGTTTATCTGGTTCTGAAGCTTTCTTT. It translates to CASSLSGSEAFF.